This T cell receptor (beta chain) appears in the sequencing data of a study of T-cell reconstitution after alpha-beta-depleted transplantation in children. V shed 0 bases and J shed 2 bases, with 14 bases lying between them. CDR1 and CDR2 (germline): SGHTA, FQGNSA. CDR3 length: 16 residues. Findings of the study overall: About two months after transplant, alpha-beta T cells reportedly came from several hundred expanded graft clones. One year post-transplant, T-cell counts and diversity were largely derived from T cells produced anew.

Of note for this clonotype: Its antigen is as yet unknown.

Preparation of the TCRbeta library involved a method that used unique molecular identifiers. TCRdb independently ran MiXCR on the PCR reads; one entry per CDR3 protein. This sample has about 600,000 distinct CDR3 sequences, with 10% to 15% found just once. The TCR sequence derives from a male patient younger than 18 who had a stem cell transplant for acute myeloid leukemia, so the T cells may come from the graft donor. The chain carries TRBV7-2 and TRBJ2-7; TRBD1 might be the D (7 bases). Sequenced material: PBMCs, mostly from graft donor cells, taken 360 days after TCRalphabeta/CD19-depleted stem cell transplant. CDR3 amino acids: CASSLAGRGTAYEQYF. The CDR3, as DNA: TGTGCCAGCAGCTTAGCGGGGCGCGGGACAGCCTACGAGCAGTACTTC.